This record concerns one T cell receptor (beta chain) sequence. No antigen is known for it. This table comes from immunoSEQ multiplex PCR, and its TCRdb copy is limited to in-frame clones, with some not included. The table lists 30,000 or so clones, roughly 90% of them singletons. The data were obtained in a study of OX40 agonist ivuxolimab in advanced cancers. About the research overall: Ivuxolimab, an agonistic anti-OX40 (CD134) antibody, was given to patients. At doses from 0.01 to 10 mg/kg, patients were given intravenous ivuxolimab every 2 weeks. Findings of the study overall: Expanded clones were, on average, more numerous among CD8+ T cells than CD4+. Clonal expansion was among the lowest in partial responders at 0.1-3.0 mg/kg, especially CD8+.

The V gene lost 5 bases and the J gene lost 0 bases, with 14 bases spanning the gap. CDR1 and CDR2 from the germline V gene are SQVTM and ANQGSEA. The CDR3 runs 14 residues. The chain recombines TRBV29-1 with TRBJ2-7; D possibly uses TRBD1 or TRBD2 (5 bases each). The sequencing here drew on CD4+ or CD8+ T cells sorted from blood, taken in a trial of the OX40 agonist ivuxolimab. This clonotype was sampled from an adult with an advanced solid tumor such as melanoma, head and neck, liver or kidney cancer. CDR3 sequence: CSVSGTEFSYEQYF. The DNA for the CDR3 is TGCAGCGTTTCCGGGACGGAGTTCTCCTACGAGCAGTACTTC.